A selection of T cell receptor beta chains follows, all from one sample in a study of cytomegalovirus exposure and HLA in healthy donors. Assay used: immunoSEQ multiplex PCR; TCRdb lists only in-frame clones, some missing. The sample includes approximately 190,000 clones, 70% to 80% of them seen just once. Sequencing used PBMCs. These receptors came from a young woman in good health and CMV-seropositive. Both conserved end residues are part of each CDR3. The D gene is left open where the match is weak. Rows may omit the clone size; those that give it use once, few, many or a size class.

clone size	J gene	V gene	D gene	CDR3 DNA	CDR3 protein
-	TRBJ1-6	TRBV2	-	TGTGCCAGCAGTCTTTTGTCCGGCTATAATTCACCCCTCCACTTT	CASSLLSGYNSPLHF
once	TRBJ1-2	TRBV28	-	TGTGCCAGCAGTACCGGGACAACGATAACCTATGGCTACACCTTC	CASSTGTTITYGYTF
few	TRBJ1-5	TRBV6-5	-	TGTGCCAGCAAGAGCCGGGATCAGCCCCAGCATTTT	CASKSRDQPQHF
few	TRBJ2-1	TRBV7-2	-	TGTGCCAGCAGCTCCGAGATGGGGCAGTACAATGAGCAGTTCTTC	CASSSEMGQYNEQFF
-	TRBJ1-4	TRBV5-1	TRBD1	TGCGCCAGCAGCTCTCAGGGGGGTAATGAAAAACTGTTTTTT	CASSSQGGNEKLFF
-	TRBJ2-3	TRBV5-1	TRBD2	TGCGCCAGCAGCCTTTCGGGGGGGTCAGTCACAGATACGCAGTATTTT	CASSLSGGSVTDTQYF
-	TRBJ2-7	TRBV11-2	-	TGTGCCAGCAGCTTAGGTGGGGCCGCCGGATTAGACGAGCAGTACTTC	CASSLGGAAGLDEQYF
-	TRBJ1-5	TRBV23-1	-	TGCGCCAGCAGTCAATCGACGGGGGTGGGGAGCAATCAGCCCCAGCATTTT	CASSQSTGVGSNQPQHF
-	TRBJ2-2	TRBV11-3	-	TGTGCCAGCAGCCCCACTCGCGCCAACACCGGGGAGCTGTTTTTT	CASSPTRANTGELFF
-	TRBJ2-1	TRBV7-9	-	TGTGCCAGCAGCTTACTAGCGTCGGATGAGCAGTTCTTC	CASSLLASDEQFF
-	TRBJ1-2	TRBV18	-	TGTGCCAGCTCCCCCGACAGAGGGGGACGTGGCTACACCTTC	CASSPDRGGRGYTF
-	TRBJ2-7	TRBV19	TRBD1	TGTGCCAGTAGTCCGGGACAGGGACTCGAGCAGTACTTC	CASSPGQGLEQYF
-	TRBJ2-6	TRBV6-1	-	TGTGCCAGCACTTCTTGGAGCTCTGGGGCCAACGTCCTGACTTTC	CASTSWSSGANVLTF
-	TRBJ2-3	TRBV7-2	TRBD1	TGTGCCAGCAGCTTACCCCAGGGGGCTGCAGATACGCAGTATTTT	CASSLPQGAADTQYF
-	TRBJ1-2	TRBV5-1	-	TGCGCCAGCAGCTTAAAGGGGTCTGGCTACACCTTC	CASSLKGSGYTF
-	TRBJ1-1	TRBV4-3	-	TGCGCCAGCAGCCAAGATACGGGGTGGAGCACTGAAGCTTTCTTT	CASSQDTGWSTEAFF
-	TRBJ2-5	TRBV27	TRBD2	TGTGCCAGCAGTTTTGGCCCGGGACTAGCGGGAGTAGAGACCCAGTACTTC	CASSFGPGLAGVETQYF
few	TRBJ1-1	TRBV5-1	TRBD1	TGCGCCAGCAGCTCCCGGACAGGGGGGACTGAAGCTTTCTTT	CASSSRTGGTEAFF
-	TRBJ2-5	TRBV5-1	-	TGCGCCAGCAGCTTGGCAGGGTTCGAGACCCAGTACTTC	CASSLAGFETQYF
once	TRBJ1-4	TRBV28	-	TGTGCCAGCAGCCCAAGTCCCCCGAGGGATGAAAAACTGTTTTTT	CASSPSPPRDEKLFF
-	TRBJ1-5	TRBV11-2	-	TGTGCCAGCAGCTTAGTAACAGGGAGCAATCAGCCCCAGCATTTT	CASSLVTGSNQPQHF
-	TRBJ2-2	TRBV25-1	TRBD2	TGTGCCAGCAGTACGGGAGGCCGCGGGGAGCTGTTTTTT	CASSTGGRGELFF
-	TRBJ2-3	TRBV19	-	TGTGCCAGTAGTATCAGATTTTGGGACACAAACACAGATACGCAGTATTTT	CASSIRFWDTNTDTQYF
-	TRBJ1-1	TRBV19	TRBD1	TGTGCCAGTAGTCAGGGGGTAGGGACTGAAGCTTTCTTT	CASSQGVGTEAFF
-	TRBJ2-7	TRBV5-1	-	TGCGCCAGCAGCTTTTTGTGGGGGACAAACTACGAGCAGTACTTC	CASSFLWGTNYEQYF
-	TRBJ1-2	TRBV11-2	TRBD1	TGTGCCAGCAGCATAAACAGGGGGCGCGACGGTGGCTACACCTTC	CASSINRGRDGGYTF
-	TRBJ1-3	TRBV5-1	-	TGCGCCAGCAGCTTGGAGGCCAGGGCCTATGGAAACACCATATATTTT	CASSLEARAYGNTIYF
-	TRBJ1-5	TRBV7-9	-	TGTTCCAGCAGCCCTTCGGCCGCGGGAGGGGATCAGCCCCAGCATTTT	CSSSPSAAGGDQPQHF
-	TRBJ1-1	TRBV6-6	-	TGTGCCAGCAGTCCCGCGTCCACTGAAGCTTTCTTT	CASSPASTEAFF
-	TRBJ2-7	TRBV4-1	TRBD1	TGCGCCAGCAGCCAAGCCCCGGGACAGACCTACGAGCAGTACTTC	CASSQAPGQTYEQYF
-	TRBJ2-7	TRBV7-9	-	TGTGCCAGCAGCTACGGGTTGTCCTACGAGCAGTACTTC	CASSYGLSYEQYF
-	TRBJ2-1	TRBV6-5	-	TGTGCCAGCAGTTACAGGGGTAAAGAGCAGTTCTTC	CASSYRGKEQFF
few	TRBJ1-1	TRBV25-1	-	TGTGCCAGCAGTGATAGGATAGGCGAGGGCTCTGAAGCTTTCTTT	CASSDRIGEGSEAFF
-	TRBJ1-3	TRBV5-1	-	TGCGCCAGCAGCCCCAGCGGGTTTGGAAACACCATATATTTT	CASSPSGFGNTIYF
-	TRBJ2-7	TRBV29-1	-	TGCAGCGTTGAAGAGACAGCCTACGAGCAGTACTTC	CSVEETAYEQYF
-	TRBJ1-1	TRBV27	-	TGTGCCAGCAGTTTAGGAACAGGGTACACTGAAGCTTTCTTT	CASSLGTGYTEAFF
-	TRBJ1-6	TRBV5-1	TRBD1	TGCGCCAGCAGCTTGGGGGGACAGGGGCGATCACCCCTCCACTTT	CASSLGGQGRSPLHF
few	TRBJ1-5	TRBV9	-	TGTGCCAGCAGCGGGGGGGGTTTTAATCAGCCCCAGCATTTT	CASSGGGFNQPQHF
once	TRBJ1-6	TRBV19	-	TGTGCCAGTAAGGGGGAGGGCACGTATTCACCCCTCCACTTT	CASKGEGTYSPLHF
-	TRBJ1-1	TRBV25-1	-	TGTGCCAGCAGTGAGCGACAGGCCACTGAAGCTTTCTTT	CASSERQATEAFF
-	TRBJ2-7	TRBV27	TRBD1	TGTGCCAGCAGTCCTTCCGCAGACAGGGGCTACGAGCAGTACTTC	CASSPSADRGYEQYF
-	TRBJ2-2	TRBV11-2	TRBD2	TGTGCCAGCAGCTTAGTGGGGACTAGCGGGAGCTACACCGGGGAGCTGTTTTTT	CASSLVGTSGSYTGELFF
-	TRBJ1-5	TRBV30	TRBD1	TGTGCCTGGAGTGTAAAGGGGACAGTTAGCAATCAGCCCCAGCATTTT	CAWSVKGTVSNQPQHF
-	TRBJ1-3	TRBV19	-	TGTGCCAGTAGTATCGACAGGCACTCTGGAAACACCATATATTTT	CASSIDRHSGNTIYF
-	TRBJ1-2	TRBV7-2	-	TGTGCCAGCAGCTTAGCGCTAGCTTCGGGAGGCTACACCTTC	CASSLALASGGYTF